The clone carrying this T cell receptor beta chain was recorded once. Its antigen is currently unknown. This entry comes from a study of shared clonotypes between healthy human individuals. General study results and limits: Naive subsets generally exceeded memory subsets in estimated richness.

Splitting of CD4+ cells produced CD45RA+ naive and CD45RA-negative memory subsets. V dropped 5 bases and J dropped 3; count of bases not matched to a gene: 3. CDR3 length equals 15 residues. The germline V gene encodes CDR1 SNHLY and CDR2 FYNNEI. The material for each subset, its genomic DNA, was split evenly across several immunoSEQ plates. Profiled with immunoSEQ multiplex PCR; TCRdb holds only in-frame clones, not every one. Of roughly 2.2 million clones listed, approximately 95% are singletons. The source is a man aged 18 to 29 in good health. Some clones in this sample may be carry-over from other donors' samples. Sequencing was performed on naive CD4+ T cells from PBMCs. Subset here: CD45RA+ positively selected. J is TRBJ2-4 and V is TRBV2; 11 bases fit TRBD2. For the CDR3, the DNA is TGTGCCAGCAGTAATAGCGGGAGGGGCAAAAACATTCAGTACTTC. Amino acid sequence: CASSNSGRGKNIQYF.